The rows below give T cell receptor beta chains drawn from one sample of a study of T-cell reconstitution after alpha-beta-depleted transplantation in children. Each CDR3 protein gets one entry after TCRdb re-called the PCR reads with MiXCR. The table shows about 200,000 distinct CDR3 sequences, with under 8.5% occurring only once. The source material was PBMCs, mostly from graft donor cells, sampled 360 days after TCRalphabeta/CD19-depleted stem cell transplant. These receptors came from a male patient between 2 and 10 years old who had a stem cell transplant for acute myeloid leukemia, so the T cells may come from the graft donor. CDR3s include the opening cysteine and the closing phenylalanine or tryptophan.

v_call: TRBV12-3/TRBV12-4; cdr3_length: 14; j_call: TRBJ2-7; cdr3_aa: CASSLAGGFDEQYF
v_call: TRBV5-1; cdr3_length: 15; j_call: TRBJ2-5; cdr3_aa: CASSLRSGFQETQYF
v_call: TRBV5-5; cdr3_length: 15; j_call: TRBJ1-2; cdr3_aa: CASSGEGVLLYGYTF
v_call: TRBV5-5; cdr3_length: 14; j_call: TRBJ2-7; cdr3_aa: CASSLRQGHYEQYF
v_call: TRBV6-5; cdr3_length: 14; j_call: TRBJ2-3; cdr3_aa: CASRYTPSTDTQYF
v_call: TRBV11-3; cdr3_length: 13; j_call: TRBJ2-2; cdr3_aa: CASSLDPRTELFF
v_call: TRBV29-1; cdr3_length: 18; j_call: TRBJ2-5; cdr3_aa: CSVEGLAPPHMAQETQYF
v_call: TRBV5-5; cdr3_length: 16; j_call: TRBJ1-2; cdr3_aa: CASSSMTQGLSYGYTF
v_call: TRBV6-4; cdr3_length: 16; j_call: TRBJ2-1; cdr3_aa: CASSPEGWGRYNEQFF
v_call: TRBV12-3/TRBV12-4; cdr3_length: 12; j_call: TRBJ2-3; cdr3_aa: CASTEGSRAQYF
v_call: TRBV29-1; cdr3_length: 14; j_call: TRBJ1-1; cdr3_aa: CSGSAVHMNTEAFF
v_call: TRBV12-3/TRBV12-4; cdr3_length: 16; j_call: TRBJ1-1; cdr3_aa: CASSRAPGQINTEAFF
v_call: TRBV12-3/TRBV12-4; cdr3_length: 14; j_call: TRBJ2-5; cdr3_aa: CASSQRGLQETQYF
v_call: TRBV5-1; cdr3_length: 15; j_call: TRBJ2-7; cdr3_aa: CASSLERRGSYEQYF
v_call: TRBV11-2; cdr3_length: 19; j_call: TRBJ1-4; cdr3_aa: CASSPLGKAHAPTNEKLFF
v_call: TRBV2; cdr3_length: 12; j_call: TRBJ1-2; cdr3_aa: CASPDRITGYTF
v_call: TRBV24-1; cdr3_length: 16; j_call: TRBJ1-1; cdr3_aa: CATSDFERRGSTEAFF
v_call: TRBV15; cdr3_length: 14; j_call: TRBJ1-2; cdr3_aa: CATRAGQGFNGYTF
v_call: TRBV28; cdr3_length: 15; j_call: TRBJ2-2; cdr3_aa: CASTSGTANTGELFF